This T cell receptor beta chain was documented in a study of T cell responses to AZD1222 COVID-19 vaccine. Concerning this clone: What it recognizes is unknown.

Generated by immunoSEQ multiplex PCR, the TCRdb table keeps only in-frame clones and is missing some. The table includes roughly 150,000 clones, around 93% detected once. V lost 4 bases to trimming and J lost 0 bases; unmatched junction nucleotides: 5. The CDR3 is 15 residues long. Germline values: CDR1 SGHRS, CDR2 YFSETQ. General study points: Across spike, vaccine-associated CD4 TCRs were found, dominant at 160-218 and 743-854. Repertoire sampling happened only post peak T cell response.

The sequence derives from an adult in good health. Source: peripheral blood, taken on day 0 of AZD1222 vaccination. This sequence joins TRBV5-1 and TRBJ2-3; 7 bases map to TRBD1. The CDR3 sequence: CASSPGQLSTDTQYF. The CDR3, as DNA: TGCGCCAGCAGCCCGGGACAGCTCAGCACAGATACGCAGTATTTT.